The 5 T cell receptor beta chains below all came from one sample that was sequenced in a study of graft-versus-host responses after intestinal transplantation. No antigen is known for these receptors. Using immunoSEQ multiplex PCR, the repertoire was profiled, and TCRdb retains in-frame clones only, with some absent. This table has about 100,000 clones, about 90% appearing once. The sample here was unstimulated CD4+ T cells sorted from spleen or lymph node cells, taken before transplant. The origin of the receptors is a human donor who was the organ donor for an intestinal transplant.

The chain couples TRBV7-8 to TRBJ2-3; D possibly corresponds to TRBD1 (5 bases). The CDR3 has 17 amino acids. CDR1 is SGHVS and CDR2 is FQNEAQ in the germline V gene. Trimming removed 4 bases from V and 0 bases from J, with 17 bases in between. The CDR3 sequence: CASSSPPGQISTDTQYF. CDR3 nucleotide sequence: TGTGCCAGCAGCTCTCCCCCTGGACAAATTAGCACAGATACGCAGTATTTT.

This rearrangement joins TRBV28 to TRBJ1-6; D is uncertain. Germline CDR1 MDHEN, CDR2 SYDVKM. This CDR3 region has 13 residues. The V gene lost 1 base and the J gene lost 9 bases, with 7 bases spanning the gap. CDR3 sequence: CASSLLASSPLHF. The CDR3, as DNA: TGTGCCAGCAGTTTATTGGCAAGTTCACCCCTCCACTTT. Full variable domain (remainder filled in from reference TRBV28 and TRBJ1-6): DVKVTQSSRYLVKRTGEKVFLECVQDMDHENMFWYRQDPGLGLRLIYFSYDVKMKEKGDIPEGYSVSREKKERFSLILESASTNQTSMYLCASSLLASSPLHFGNGTRLTVT.

This clone was recorded a few times. The chain employs TRBV6-6 and TRBJ2-7; D is ambiguous. The germline CDR1 and CDR2 sequences are MNHNY and SVGAGI (reference sequence). The CDR3 loop spans 14 amino acids. With 4 bases removed from V and 0 bases from J, the gap between germline ends came to 10 bases. This CDR3 reads CASSSRPGSYEQYF. The CDR3 bases are TGTGCCAGCAGTTCTCGACCGGGCTCCTACGAGCAGTACTTC.

This chain joins TRBV6-1 and TRBJ1-5; D unresolved. The CDR3 extends over 13 amino acids. Looked up from germline, CDR1 is MNHNS and CDR2 is SASEGT. Between the trimmed V and J ends, which lost 6 bases and 1 base, there was a span of 7 bases. CDR3 protein: CASSGGSNQPQHF. The CDR3 nucleotides are TGTGCCAGCAGCGGTGGGAGCAATCAGCCCCAGCATTTT.

For the CDR3, the DNA is TGTGCCAGCAGCTTATTACCTGAAAAACTGTTTTTT. It encodes CASSLLPEKLFF. The chain carries TRBV7-9 and TRBJ1-4, with D unresolved. From germline, CDR1 is SEHNR and CDR2 FQNEAQ (reference sequence). Between the trimmed V and J ends, which lost 2 bases and 7 bases, there was a span of 5 bases. CDR3 length equals 12 residues.